The 20 T cell receptor beta chains presented below share a single source sample, sequenced in a study of T cells in Graves' hyperthyroidism and ophthalmopathy. Amplification of TCR beta CDR3 regions used RNA as the template. HTBI primers drove first-round RT-PCR of the TCR CDR3. A single record per CDR3 protein comes from TCRdb applying MiXCR to the multiplex PCR reads. The sample lists 660,000 or so distinct CDR3 sequences, just under 45% occurring once. The specimen sequenced was peripheral blood or thyroid tissue (not recorded which). The receptors stem from an adult man with Graves' disease, either hyperthyroidism or ophthalmopathy (not recorded which).

This clonotype was detected a few times. A junction end diverges from the germline sequence, so it may reflect a read error. The V gene is TRBV4-1, the J gene TRBJ2-7; TRBD1 might be the D (5 bases). This CDR3 has 15 residues. The V gene's germline CDR1 is MGHRA and CDR2 YSYEKL. CDR3 coding DNA: TGTGCCAGCAGCTTGGGGCAGACCCTCTCCTACGAGCAGTACTTC. It is translated as CASSLGQTLSYEQYF.

The chain is built from TRBV19 and TRBJ1-1; TRBD1 aligns across 9 bases. CDR1 and CDR2 from the germline V gene are LNHDA and SQIVND (reference sequence). The CDR3 spans 16 residues. V was pared by 4 bases and J by 1 base, with 7 bases of the junction left unmatched. This chain's CDR3 is CASSKTGGQWNTEAFF. Here the CDR3 DNA reads TGTGCCAGTAGTAAGACAGGGGGTCAGTGGAACACTGAAGCTTTCTTT.

This clonotype was observed at least ten times. V gene TRBV19 combines with J gene TRBJ1-1; no clear D. CDR3 length: 12 amino acids. CDR1 and CDR2 (germline): LNHDA, SQIVND (reference sequence). The V gene lost 4 bases and the J gene lost 1 base, with 4 bases spanning the gap. The CDR3 reads CASSSPNTEAFF. CDR3 coding DNA: TGTGCCAGTAGTAGTCCGAACACTGAAGCTTTCTTT.

This chain uses TRBV9 with TRBJ1-2, with TRBD1 matching 7 bases. After removal of 4 bases from V and 11 bases from J, the junction contained 5 bases not matched to a gene. Germline CDR1 SGDLS, CDR2 YYNGEE. There are 11 residues in the CDR3. Here the CDR3 DNA reads TGTGCCAGCAGCCAAGAACAGGGGTACACCTTC. Translated: CASSQEQGYTF.

About this clonotype: Given a much more abundant clone one base away, this may be a read error. The CDR3 coding sequence is TGCGCCACCTGCCTGAAGCTCCCCTATGGCTACACCTTC. Its translation: CATCLKLPYGYTF. The chain combines TRBV10-1 with TRBJ1-2; D is uncertain. V lost 10 bases and J lost 4, with 16 bases in between. The germline V gene encodes CDR1 WNHNN and CDR2 SYGVQD (reference sequence). The CDR3 is 13 amino acids.

This clonotype was counted ten times or more. The V gene is TRBV7-9, the J gene TRBJ1-1; D might be TRBD1 (5 bases). There are 14 residues in the CDR3. CDR1 SEHNR and CDR2 FQNEAQ come from the germline V gene (reference sequence). Trimming cost V 4 bases and J 4 bases, with 13 bases left between them. CDR3 DNA: TGTGCCAGCAGCTGGGGTGGGGCCCGCACTGAAGCTTTCTTT. It yields the protein CASSWGGARTEAFF.

The chain recombines TRBV2 with TRBJ2-7; TRBD1 aligns across 9 bases. With 5 bases clipped from V and 5 bases from J, the junction kept 4 bases outside the gene matches. From germline, CDR1 is SNHLY and CDR2 FYNNEI. CDR3 length equals 13 residues. CDR3 loop: CASSRQGVNEQYF. The CDR3, as DNA: TGTGCCAGCAGTCGACAGGGGGTGAACGAGCAGTACTTC. Full variable domain (missing parts from reference TRBV2 and TRBJ2-7): EPEVTQTPSHQVTQMGQEVILRCVPISNHLYFYWYRQILGQKVEFLVSFYNNEISEKSEIFDDQFSVERPDGSNFTLKIRSTKLEDSAMYFCASSRQGVNEQYFGPGTRLTVT.

This chain connects TRBV7-6 to TRBJ2-5, with 7 bases identical to TRBD2. CDR1 and CDR2 (germline): SGHVS, FNYEAQ. CDR3 size: 15 residues. With 8 bases clipped from V and 5 bases from J, the junction kept 14 bases outside the gene matches. Here the CDR3 DNA reads TGTGCCAGCGGCCCCTTTAGCGGGTCTCAGGAGACCCAGTACTTC. Translated, it gives CASGPFSGSQETQYF. Full variable domain (outside the CDR3, taken from reference TRBV7-6 and TRBJ2-5): GAGVSQSPRYKVTKRGQDVALRCDPISGHVSLYWYRQALGQGPEFLTYFNYEAQQDKSGLPNDRFSAERPEGSISTLTIQRTEQRDSAMYRCASGPFSGSQETQYFGPGTRLLVL.

Here the CDR3 DNA reads TGTGCCAGCAGGGTTGGCCCTGAGAACACTGAAGCTTTCTTT. It translates to CASRVGPENTEAFF. The chain recombines TRBV2 with TRBJ1-1; no clear D gene. The CDR3 totals 14 residues. The V gene lost 6 bases and the J gene lost 1 base, with 12 bases spanning the gap. Germline V lookup: CDR1 SNHLY, CDR2 FYNNEI.

This clonotype came up a few times. The chain links TRBV20-1 to TRBJ1-2; weak D call: TRBD1 (6 bases). This CDR3 comprises 15 residues. Germline CDR1 DFQATT, CDR2 SNEGSKA (reference sequence). The ends were cut back, 0 bases at V and 3 bases at J, with 14 bases in the middle. The CDR3: CSARESGAPYYGYTF. CDR3 bases: TGCAGTGCTAGAGAGTCAGGGGCGCCCTACTATGGCTACACCTTC.

Many counts were recorded for this clonotype. Mismatch with germline at one junction end may stem from a read error. The chain uses TRBV29-1 and TRBJ1-1; D gene uncertain. The CDR3 sequence is 12 residues long. Germline CDR1 and CDR2: SQVTM and ANQGSEA. The chain's CDR3 is CSVVVVGAETFF. Written as DNA, the CDR3 is TGCAGCGTTGTGGTCGTCGGCGCTGAAACTTTCTTT.

The J gene is TRBJ2-7, the V gene TRBV9; D tentatively reads TRBD1 or TRBD2 (5 bases each). The germline gives CDR1 SGDLS, CDR2 YYNGEE. This CDR3 spans 13 amino acids. CDR3 in amino acids: CAGAPGPGDEQYF. The CDR3 DNA reads TGTGCTGGAGCTCCGGGACCCGGTGACGAGCAGTACTTC.

V and J are TRBV13 and TRBJ1-6; weak D call: TRBD1 (5 bases). Trimming left V 3 bases short and J 13 bases short, with 16 bases between. Germline lookup yields CDR1 PRHDT and CDR2 FYEKMQ (reference sequence). This CDR3 is 14 amino acids long. In DNA, the CDR3 is TGTGCCAGCAGCTTCGACAGCCTGGGATATCCCCTCCACTTT. It yields the protein CASSFDSLGYPLHF.

Of note for this clonotype: One base away lies a much larger clone, so this may be a sequencing read error. The chain uses TRBV10-3 and TRBJ1-2; tentative D call: TRBD1 (6 bases). Between the trimmed V and J ends, which lost 10 bases and 8 bases, there was a span of 23 bases. The CDR3 spans 14 residues. Germline assignment: CDR1 ENHRY and CDR2 SYGVKD. Here the CDR3 reads CASSTTGGNEGYTF. The CDR3 DNA is TGTGCCAGCAGCACAACCGGGGGCAACGAGGGCTACACCTTC.

This clonotype rates as medium-sized (0.01 to 0.1%). The chain recombines TRBV29-1 with TRBJ1-1; 9 bases agree with TRBD1. V lost 5 bases, J lost 4 bases, and 5 bases stayed unmatched. Germline loops: CDR1 SQVTM, CDR2 ANQGSEA. The CDR3 sequence is 13 residues long. For the CDR3, the DNA is TGCAGCGTTTTCCGGGACAGGGCCACTGAAGCTTTCTTT. Translated: CSVFRDRATEAFF.

The gene calls are TRBV19 and TRBJ1-1; TRBD1 matches at 11 bases. Germline V lookup: CDR1 LNHDA, CDR2 SQIVND (reference sequence). Trimming took 0 bases from V and 4 from J; bases not matched to a gene: 1. The CDR3 sequence is 15 residues long. The CDR3 loop reads CASSIDGTGGTEAFF. The CDR3 DNA reads TGTGCCAGTAGTATAGACGGGACAGGGGGCACTGAAGCTTTCTTT.

V and J are TRBV10-3 and TRBJ2-5; D is uncertain. Trimming took 9 bases from V and 3 from J, leaving 11 bases between them. The length of the CDR3 is 12 residues. Germline CDR1 is ENHRY and CDR2 is SYGVKD. Written as DNA, the CDR3 is TGTGCCATGGTGTCCGATGAAGAGACCCAGTACTTC. Protein product: CAMVSDEETQYF.

This clonotype was picked up a small number of times. The chain joins TRBV5-5 to TRBJ1-3, with D perhaps matching TRBD1 (6 bases). V was clipped by 3 bases and J by 0 bases, with 13 bases between them. Germline V gene lookup returns CDR1 SGHKS and CDR2 YYEKEE (reference sequence). The CDR3 is 16 amino acids. The CDR3 loop is CASSSRQDHSGNTIYF. The CDR3 nucleotides read TGTGCCAGCAGCTCTCGACAGGACCACTCTGGAAACACCATATATTTT.

This clonotype was seen a few times. The chain combines TRBV6-2 or TRBV6-3 with TRBJ1-5; 7 bases agree with TRBD1. Unmatched junction bases numbered 6, after V lost 10 bases and J lost 0 bases. The V gene's germline CDR1 is MNHEY and CDR2 SVGEGT. CDR3 length: 14 amino acids. The CDR3 nucleotides are TGTGCCACTCACAGGGGCTATAGCAATCAGCCCCAGCATTTT. Encoded protein: CATHRGYSNQPQHF.

As regards this clonotype: Just one base apart from a much larger clone, this may be a read error. Lacking the conserved final phenylalanine or tryptophan, this CDR3 likely reflects a read error. The gene calls are TRBV7-9 and TRBJ2-5, with no clear D. The germline CDR1 and CDR2 sequences are SEHNR and FQNEAQ (reference sequence). The CDR3 length is 15 residues. Trimming shortened V by 3 bases and J by 5 bases, and 16 bases separated the two germline ends. CDR3 residues: CASSFRVGSRETQYY. CDR3 sequence (DNA): TGTGCCAGCAGCTTCCGTGTAGGGTCGAGGGAGACCCAGTACTAC.